This paragraph covers one TCR beta chain sequence. This clone's antigen is unknown. One base away there is no much larger clone; base qualities are not given. The time point tag for this specimen amounts to: at surgical resection after neoadjuvant nivolumab +/- ipilimumab. Samples were obtained from the phase 2 randomized NEOSTAR trial, in which neoadjuvant nivolumab or nivolumab plus ipilimumab followed by surgery was tested in operable NSCLC. The sample belongs to a study of neoadjuvant nivolumab and ipilimumab in lung cancer (dated by TCRdb to 2019 to 2021). Regarding the research as a whole: Intravenous nivolumab was dosed at 3 mg/kg on days 1, 15 and 29, and in the combination arm ipilimumab 1 mg/kg was added on day 1 only. The study compared TCR repertoires in pretherapy (baseline) peripheral blood with TCR repertoires in tumors resected at surgery following neoadjuvant immune checkpoint blockade. Seven patients had matched pretherapy and resected tumor pairs analyzed, with four treated with nivolumab and three with nivolumab plus ipilimumab. For each study arm, the primary endpoint of the trial was the rate of major pathologic response (MPR) in the intention-to-treat population. The trial treated fewer than 45 patients with operable NSCLC: about 23 were randomized to nivolumab monotherapy and around 20 to nivolumab plus ipilimumab. What the study reported, not specific to this receptor: Pretherapy blood TCR richness correlated positively with richness in tumors resected after neoadjuvant therapy (Spearman R = 0.82). A small number of samples underwent TCR sequencing. No significant correlation was found between TCR clonality and pathologic tumor regression, and only a single major-pathologic-response sample was available for the analysis of TCR clonality versus pathologic tumor regression. Tumor T-cell richness and clonality rose from pretherapy to surgery in three of three dual-therapy tumors but in only two of four nivolumab-treated tumors. TCR richness and clonality were greater in resected tumors than in tumor-adjacent uninvolved lung, and increases were seen in more dual-therapy-treated tumors.

Looking up the germline V gene yields CDR1 MGHDK and CDR2 SYGVNS. V is pared back by 6 bases and J by 4 bases, with 15 bases lying between the germline termini. The cysteine opens and the phenylalanine closes a CDR3 of 14 amino acids. The kept DNA is CDR3 alone, 42 bases in frame from the first base. Libraries came from the immunoSEQ multiplex PCR assay. The authors' pipeline ran thus. Repertoires were summarized by richness and clonality, and significantly expanded and contracted clones were identified between pre- and post-therapy samples. Entries here come from immuneACCESS through TCRdb and include only in-frame sequences with V and J called. Some clones fail to appear in such tables; in the studies checked, an unresolved V gene covers under half of the shortfall, and the cause of the remainder is unknown. The DNA gave D and trimming, while V, J and clone size come from that table. The sample data list under 35,000 clones, and around nine tenths of these were observed just once. Around 5.1% of the sample is in the top ten clones.

This specimen consisted of peripheral blood, obtained after neoadjuvant nivolumab, alone or with ipilimumab, at or shortly before surgery. The source is an adult with non-small cell lung cancer. The V and J segments used are TRBV25-1 and TRBJ1-2, with TRBD1 as a weak D call on 5 bases. The DNA sequence reads TGTGCCAGCAGCCCCTGGGACGGCTCCTATGGCTACACCTTC. This gives the protein CASSPWDGSYGYTF.